Presented here are 28 T cell receptor beta chains from one specimen sequenced in a study of OX40 agonist ivuxolimab in advanced cancers. The assay was immunoSEQ multiplex PCR, and TCRdb's table has in-frame clones only and misses some. This table holds about 22,000 clones, more than 65% found once. The sequencing here drew on CD4+ or CD8+ T cells sorted from blood, taken in a trial of the OX40 agonist ivuxolimab. These receptor sequences come from an adult with an advanced solid tumor such as melanoma, head and neck, liver or kidney cancer.

This clone was found once. The genes are TRBV5-4 and TRBJ1-2, with D maybe TRBD1 (6 bases). From germline, CDR1 is SGHNT and CDR2 YYREEE (reference sequence). The CDR3 runs to 14 residues. The V and J ends lost 1 base and 3 bases respectively, with 10 bases between them. CDR3 coding DNA: TGTGCCAGCAGCTTGTATGCAGGGGACTATGGCTACACCTTC. This codes for CASSLYAGDYGYTF.

CDR3 nucleotide sequence: TGCGCCAGCAGCCAAGATGGACTAGCGGGAGGGGAGCTGTTTTTT. As protein: CASSQDGLAGGELFF. The chain is built from TRBV4-1 and TRBJ2-2, with TRBD2 matching over 12 bases. The germline CDR1 and CDR2 sequences are MGHRA and YSYEKL. The CDR3 covers 15 residues. The V gene end was trimmed by 0 bases and the J gene end by 8 bases; junction bases not matched to a gene: 1.

The CDR3 DNA reads TGTGCCAGCAGCTTAGAGAGTCGCGGGAGAGGCAATGAGCAGTTCTTC. The encoded protein is CASSLESRGRGNEQFF. The V call is TRBV11-2, the J call TRBJ2-1; TRBD2 agrees at 7 bases. This CDR3 is built from 16 residues. V dropped 0 bases and J dropped 6; count of bases not matched to a gene: 8. Germline-derived CDR1 and CDR2 are SGHAT and FQNNGV.

This chain uses TRBV4-1 with TRBJ2-7, with D perhaps TRBD1 or TRBD2 (5 bases each). Germline assignment: CDR1 MGHRA and CDR2 YSYEKL. With 1 base removed from V and 2 bases from J, the gap between germline ends came to 12 bases. The CDR3 loop spans 15 amino acids. For the CDR3, the DNA is TGCGCCAGCAGCCAAGTCGAGGGGCCCGCCTACGAGCAGTACTTC. It is translated as CASSQVEGPAYEQYF.

The chain couples TRBV6-5 to TRBJ1-2, with D perhaps matching TRBD1 (6 bases). The CDR3 contains 14 residues. The germline V gene has CDR1 MNHEY and CDR2 SVGAGI. V lost 5 bases and J 5 bases, leaving 15 bases between the germline ends. CDR3: CASSNAGTPYGYTF. CDR3 coding DNA: TGTGCCAGCAGTAATGCCGGGACACCTTATGGCTACACCTTC.

This chain uses TRBV11-2 with TRBJ1-1, with D perhaps TRBD1 (5 bases). The CDR3 consists of 15 residues. Germline loops: CDR1 SGHAT, CDR2 FQNNGV. Deletions cut 5 bases from V and 1 base from J, with 14 bases between. The DNA of the CDR3 is TGTGCCAGCAGCCAACGGGAAGGACAGAACACTGAAGCTTTCTTT. Translated: CASSQREGQNTEAFF.

The chain couples TRBV11-2 to TRBJ2-3; tentative D call: TRBD2 (6 bases). With 0 bases removed from V and 2 bases from J, the gap between germline ends came to 18 bases. The CDR3 spans 18 residues. The germline V gene encodes CDR1 SGHAT and CDR2 FQNNGV. The chain's CDR3 is CASSLDRGSSRPTDTQYF. In DNA, the CDR3 is TGTGCCAGCAGCTTAGATCGGGGGTCCAGTCGACCCACAGATACGCAGTATTTT.

This sequence joins TRBV28 and TRBJ2-2; no clear D gene. V was trimmed by 6 bases and J by 3 bases, leaving 11 bases between them. The CDR3 runs to 14 residues. Per the germline V gene, CDR1 is MDHEN and CDR2 is SYDVKM. The CDR3 region is CASSPASYTGELFF. The CDR3 DNA reads TGTGCCAGCAGCCCCGCCTCATACACCGGGGAGCTGTTTTTT.

The chain joins TRBV6-1 to TRBJ2-1, with D unclear. Trimming cost V 8 bases and J 2 bases, with 7 bases left between them. CDR1 and CDR2 (germline): MNHNS, SASEGT. This CDR3 has 12 residues. The CDR3 loop is CASAFTYNEQFF. The CDR3, as DNA: TGTGCCAGCGCCTTTACCTACAATGAGCAGTTCTTC.

This clone was counted between two and nine times. The chain couples TRBV4-2 to TRBJ2-7, with D unclear. CDR3 length: 16 amino acids. CDR1 is LGHNA, CDR2 YNFKEQ, per germline. V lost 5 bases and J lost 2, with 19 bases in between. CDR3 coding DNA: TGTGCCAGCAGCTTAGAGTTTAGTCAATCCCCCTACGAGCAGTACTTC. It encodes CASSLEFSQSPYEQYF.

This clone appeared once. J is TRBJ2-5 and V is TRBV11-2; D is uncertain. Near its end, the DNA agrees better with TRBJ2-7, so the J call may be wrong. Germline V CDR1 and CDR2: SGHAT, FQNNGV. CDR3 length: 12 residues. CDR3 DNA: TGTGCCAGCAGCCGGTGGTCTTACGAGCAGTACTTC. Translated: CASSRWSYEQYF.

The chain has TRBV5-5 and TRBJ1-1; D unresolved. This CDR3 region has 13 residues. V lost 6 bases, J lost 1 base, and 10 bases lay in between. Germline CDR1 SGHKS, CDR2 YYEKEE (reference sequence). The CDR3 reads CASNSGGNTEAFF. The CDR3 DNA sequence: TGTGCCAGCAACTCGGGCGGGAACACTGAAGCTTTCTTT.

The gene calls are TRBV11-2 and TRBJ1-6; D call uncertain. The V end was cut by 5 bases, the J end by 11 bases, with 13 bases between. This CDR3 is built from 13 residues. CDR1 and CDR2 from the germline V gene are SGHAT and FQNNGV. This CDR3 reads CASSPAGNPPLHF. The CDR3 region has the DNA TGTGCCAGCAGCCCCGCCGGGAATCCACCCCTCCACTTT.

This clone was counted a few times. J is TRBJ2-2 and V is TRBV11-2; maybe TRBD1 (5 bases). Germline lookup yields CDR1 SGHAT and CDR2 FQNNGV. CDR3 size: 16 residues. The ends were cut back, 1 base at V and 3 bases at J, with 12 bases in the middle. CDR3 in DNA: TGTGCCAGCAGCTTAGTAGGGGAATGGGACACCGGGGAGCTGTTTTTT. This sequence encodes CASSLVGEWDTGELFF.

The chain combines TRBV19 with TRBJ1-5; a weak D match, TRBD1 (6 bases). Trimming shortened V by 7 bases and J by 0 bases, and 22 bases separated the two germline ends. Germline lookup yields CDR1 LNHDA and CDR2 SQIVND (reference sequence). The CDR3 is made up of 18 amino acids. The CDR3 protein is CASIRLRGERYSNQPQHF. The CDR3 DNA follows: TGTGCCAGTATCCGATTGAGGGGGGAAAGATATAGCAATCAGCCCCAGCATTTT.

This chain links TRBV28 with TRBJ1-2; D is unclear. This CDR3 region has 14 residues. The germline V gene has CDR1 MDHEN and CDR2 SYDVKM. Trimming removed 6 bases at V and 7 bases at J, with 18 bases between. CDR3 in amino acids: CASSTPVRGIGYTF. CDR3 DNA sequence: TGTGCCAGCAGCACCCCGGTCCGAGGGATTGGCTACACCTTC.

The rearrangement links TRBV27 to TRBJ1-6, with a possible D match to TRBD1 (5 bases). Germline CDR1 is MNHEY and CDR2 is SMNVEV (reference sequence). The germline V and J ends were trimmed by 7 bases and 1 base, with 11 bases remaining between them. The CDR3 covers 15 residues. CDR3 sequence (DNA): TGTGCCAGCAAACCCCAGGGATCCTATAATTCACCCCTCCACTTT. Residues: CASKPQGSYNSPLHF.

The V call is TRBV7-3, the J call TRBJ1-3; D not resolved. Looked up from germline, CDR1 is SGHTA and CDR2 is FQGTGA. V lost 3 bases, J lost 0 bases, and 12 bases lay in between. The CDR3 is made up of 16 amino acids. CDR3 in amino acids: CASSLDRLGSGNTIYF. The DNA for the CDR3 is TGTGCCAGCAGCTTGGACCGCCTTGGCTCTGGAAACACCATATATTTT.

The gene calls are TRBV6-5 and TRBJ2-7; D is perhaps TRBD2 (5 bases). The CDR3 loop spans 12 amino acids. The germline V and J ends were trimmed by 5 bases and 12 bases, with 17 bases remaining between them. Looked up from germline, CDR1 is MNHEY and CDR2 is SVGAGI. The CDR3 coding sequence is TGTGCCAGCAGTGGAGGAGCCACTAGGATGTACTTC. Residues: CASSGGATRMYF.

V gene TRBV9 combines with J gene TRBJ2-7, with D perhaps given as TRBD1 or TRBD2 (6 bases each). The CDR3 extends over 14 amino acids. V was clipped by 4 bases and J by 6 bases, with 17 bases between them. Germline V CDR1 and CDR2: SGDLS, YYNGEE. The CDR3 DNA is TGTGCCAGCAGCACCAAGTGGGGGGCCGCCGAGCAGTACTTC. Residues: CASSTKWGAAEQYF.

The V call is TRBV7-2, the J call TRBJ2-4; D is perhaps TRBD1 or TRBD2 (5 bases each). Germline V gene lookup returns CDR1 SGHTA and CDR2 FQGNSA. Trimming left V 6 bases short and J 8 bases short, with 17 bases between. The CDR3 spans 14 residues. The CDR3 here is CASRLTAGTYIQYF. Written as DNA, the CDR3 is TGTGCCAGCAGACTCACCGCCGGGACCTACATTCAGTACTTC.

V is TRBV7-8 and J is TRBJ1-1, with a possible D match to TRBD1 (5 bases). The ends were cut back, 6 bases at V and 4 bases at J, with 21 bases in the middle. CDR1 is SGHVS and CDR2 is FQNEAQ in the germline V gene. The CDR3 runs 16 residues. CDR3 DNA sequence: TGTGCCAGCAGTATACAGGCGACGGGGGGGGGCACTGAAGCTTTCTTT. This gives the protein CASSIQATGGGTEAFF. The full variable domain, rest sourced from reference TRBV7-8 and TRBJ1-1, is GAGVSQSPRYKVAKRGQDVALRCDPISGHVSLFWYQQALGQGPEFLTYFQNEAQLDKSGLPSDRFFAERPEGSVSTLKIQRTQQEDSAVYLCASSIQATGGGTEAFFGQGTRLTVV.

This chain connects TRBV6-1 to TRBJ1-5; weak D call: TRBD1 (5 bases). Trimming took off 4 bases at V and 1 base at J, with 11 bases between the two ends. CDR1 and CDR2 (germline): MNHNS, SASEGT. The length of the CDR3 is 15 residues. CDR3 amino acids: CASSVLRDSNQPQHF. Written as DNA, the CDR3 is TGTGCCAGCAGTGTGTTGAGGGACAGCAATCAGCCCCAGCATTTT.

The rearrangement uses TRBV6-1 and TRBJ2-1, with a possible D match to TRBD2 (5 bases). The CDR3 has 12 amino acids. Germline V gives CDR1 MNHNS, CDR2 SASEGT. Deletions cut 3 bases from V and 6 bases from J, with 6 bases between. CDR3: CASSEAGNEQFF. In nucleotides, the CDR3 is TGTGCCAGCAGTGAGGCGGGCAATGAGCAGTTCTTC.

The V call is TRBV9, the J call TRBJ1-2, with 9 bases matching TRBD1. V lost 3 bases and J lost 2; bases outside the gene matches: 2. This CDR3 comprises 14 residues. Germline loops: CDR1 SGDLS, CDR2 YYNGEE. The chain's CDR3 is CASSEQGANYGYTF. Here the CDR3 DNA reads TGTGCCAGCAGCGAACAGGGGGCGAACTATGGCTACACCTTC.

The genes are TRBV27 and TRBJ2-5; TRBD1 matches 11 bases. The DNA matches TRBJ2-7 better at its end, which makes the J call doubtful. The germline CDR1 and CDR2 sequences are MNHEY and SMNVEV (reference sequence). This CDR3 region has 14 residues. CDR3 sequence reads: CASSMDRGPYEQYF. For the CDR3, the DNA is TGTGCCAGCAGTATGGACAGGGGGCCCTACGAGCAGTACTTC.

This chain joins TRBV7-3 and TRBJ2-7; maybe TRBD1 (6 bases). This CDR3 spans 15 amino acids. Trimming shortened V by 4 bases and J by 1 base, and 14 bases separated the two germline ends. The germline gives CDR1 SGHTA, CDR2 FQGTGA. This CDR3 is CASSSRTEASYEQYF. The CDR3 DNA is TGTGCCAGCAGCTCGAGGACAGAAGCATCCTACGAGCAGTACTTC.

The chain couples TRBV30 to TRBJ2-7; 9 bases align to TRBD1. In germline, CDR1 is GTSNPN, CDR2 SVGIG (reference sequence). V gave up 5 bases and J gave up 4 bases; unmatched junction bases: 9. CDR3 length: 14 residues. CDR3 DNA sequence: TGTGCCTGGGGGGGAGGGACAGGGTCGTACGAGCAGTACTTC. Amino acids: CAWGGGTGSYEQYF.